This T cell receptor (beta chain) comes out of a study of cytomegalovirus exposure and HLA in healthy donors. Background on the study: Unique TCRs numbering roughly 85 million, obtained from HLA-typed donors, made up an early data release.

Likely unrecorded immune exposures existed in these nominally healthy donors. The PCR was carried out with 60 Vbeta primers and 13 Jbeta primers. Sequenced by immunoSEQ multiplex PCR; TCRdb stores in-frame clones only, minus some. The sample lists 100,000 to 150,000 clones; approximately 80% were seen once. Findings and caveats of the study: Several of the most significant clusters appeared linked to common viral pathogens, based on a later analysis.

Germline assignment: CDR1 SGHDN and CDR2 FVKESK. V was clipped by 4 bases and J by 3 bases; unmatched bases: 13. The CDR3 is 18 amino acids. In this sample, this clone turned up once. The antigen is not known. The chain has TRBV14 and TRBJ2-7, with 12 bases matching TRBD2. This receptor was taken from a man aged 45 to 65 in good health and CMV-seropositive. Specimen: PBMCs. The CDR3 loop is CASSPSLGLAGSVYEQYF. The CDR3 coding sequence is TGTGCCAGCAGCCCATCGTTGGGACTAGCGGGCTCTGTCTACGAGCAGTACTTC. Looking up the rest from reference TRBV14 and TRBJ2-7 gives the full variable domain: EAGVTQFPSHSVIEKGQTVTLRCDPISGHDNLYWYRRVMGKEIKFLLHFVKESKQDESGMPNNRFLAERTGGTYSTLKVQPAELEDSGVYFCASSPSLGLAGSVYEQYFGPGTRLTVT.